This TCR beta chain was sequenced for a study of CD8 T cells in Susac syndrome. With 0 bases removed from V and 8 bases from J, the gap between germline ends came to 13 bases. The CDR3 loop spans 15 amino acids. Random hexamers were used to reverse transcribe the RNA input (about 0.5 to 1 ug). From the immunoSEQ multiplex PCR reads, TCRdb called clonotypes with MiXCR, one entry per CDR3 protein. This table holds around 280,000 distinct CDR3 sequences, roughly 85% found once. This sequence originates from a human donor with multiple sclerosis. Input material: CD8+ T cells from PBMCs. V and J are TRBV12-3 or TRBV12-4 and TRBJ1-4; possibly TRBD1 for D (5 bases). CDR3 DNA sequence: TGTGCCAGCAGTTTAGCCCCCGCCGGGGGGGAAAAACTGTTTTTT. It translates to CASSLAPAGGEKLFF.